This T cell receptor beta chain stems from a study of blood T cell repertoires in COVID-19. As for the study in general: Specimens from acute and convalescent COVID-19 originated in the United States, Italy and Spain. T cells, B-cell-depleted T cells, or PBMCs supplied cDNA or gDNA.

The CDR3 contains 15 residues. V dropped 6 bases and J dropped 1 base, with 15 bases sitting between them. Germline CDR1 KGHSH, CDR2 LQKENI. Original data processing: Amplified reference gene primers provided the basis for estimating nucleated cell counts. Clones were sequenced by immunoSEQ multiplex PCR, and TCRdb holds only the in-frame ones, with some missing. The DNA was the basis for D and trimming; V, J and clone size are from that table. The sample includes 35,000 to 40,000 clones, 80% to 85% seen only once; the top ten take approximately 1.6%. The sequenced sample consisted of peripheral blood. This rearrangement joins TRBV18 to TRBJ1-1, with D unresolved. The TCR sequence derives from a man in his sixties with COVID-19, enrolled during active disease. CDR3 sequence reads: CASSEVESRNTEAFF. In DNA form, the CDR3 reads TGTGCCAGCTCCGAGGTGGAGTCTAGGAACACTGAAGCTTTCTTT.